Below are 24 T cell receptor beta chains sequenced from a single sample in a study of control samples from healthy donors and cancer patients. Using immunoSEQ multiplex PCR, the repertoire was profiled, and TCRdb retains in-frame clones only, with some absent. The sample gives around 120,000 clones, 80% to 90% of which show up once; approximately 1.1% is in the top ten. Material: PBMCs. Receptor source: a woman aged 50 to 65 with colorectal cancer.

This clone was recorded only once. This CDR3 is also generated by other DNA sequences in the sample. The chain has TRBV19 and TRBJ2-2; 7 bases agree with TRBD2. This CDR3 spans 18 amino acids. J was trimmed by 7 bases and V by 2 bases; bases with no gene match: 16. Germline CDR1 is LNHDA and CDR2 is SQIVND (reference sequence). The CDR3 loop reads CASSIRLGGRAVSGELFF. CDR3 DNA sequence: TGTGCCAGTAGTATACGATTGGGGGGGAGGGCCGTGAGCGGGGAGCTGTTTTTT.

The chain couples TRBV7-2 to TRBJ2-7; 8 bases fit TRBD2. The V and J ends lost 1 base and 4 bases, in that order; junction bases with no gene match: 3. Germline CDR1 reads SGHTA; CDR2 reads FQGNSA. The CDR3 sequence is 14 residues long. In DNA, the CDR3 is TGTGCCAGCAGCTTAGGCGGGGGGAAGTACGAGCAGTACTTC. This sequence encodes CASSLGGGKYEQYF.

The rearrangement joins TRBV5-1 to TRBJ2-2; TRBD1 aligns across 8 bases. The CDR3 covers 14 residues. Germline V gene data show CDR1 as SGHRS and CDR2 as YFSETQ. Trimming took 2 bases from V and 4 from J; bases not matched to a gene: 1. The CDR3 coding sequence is TGCGCCAGCAGCTTACAGGGGGGCACCGGGGAGCTGTTTTTT. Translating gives CASSLQGGTGELFF.

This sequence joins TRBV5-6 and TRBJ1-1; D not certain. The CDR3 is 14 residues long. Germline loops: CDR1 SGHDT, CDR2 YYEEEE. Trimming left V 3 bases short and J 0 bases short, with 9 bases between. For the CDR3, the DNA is TGTGCCAGCAGCTATTATGGTATGAACACTGAAGCTTTCTTT. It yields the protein CASSYYGMNTEAFF.

The CDR3: CASSQEGDRGAFF. The CDR3 bases are TGTGCCAGCAGCCAAGAAGGTGACAGGGGAGCTTTCTTT. The chain combines TRBV3-1 (or the pseudogene TRBV3-2) with TRBJ1-1; TRBD1 aligns across 8 bases. Germline CDR1 reads LGHDT; CDR2 reads YNNKEL (reference sequence). After removal of 0 bases from V and 10 bases from J, the junction contained 4 bases not matched to a gene. This CDR3 comprises 13 residues.

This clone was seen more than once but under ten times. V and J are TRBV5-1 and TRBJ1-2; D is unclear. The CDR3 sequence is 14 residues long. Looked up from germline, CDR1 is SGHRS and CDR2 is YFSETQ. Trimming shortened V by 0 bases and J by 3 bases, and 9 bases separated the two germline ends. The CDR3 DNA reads TGCGCCAGCAGCTTGGAGCCGTTGGACTATGGCTACACCTTC. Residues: CASSLEPLDYGYTF. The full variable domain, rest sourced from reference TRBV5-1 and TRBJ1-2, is KAGVTQTPRYLIKTRGQQVTLSCSPISGHRSVSWYQQTPGQGLQFLFEYFSETQRNKGNFPGRFSGRQFSNSRSEMNVSTLELGDSALYLCASSLEPLDYGYTFGSGTRLTVV.

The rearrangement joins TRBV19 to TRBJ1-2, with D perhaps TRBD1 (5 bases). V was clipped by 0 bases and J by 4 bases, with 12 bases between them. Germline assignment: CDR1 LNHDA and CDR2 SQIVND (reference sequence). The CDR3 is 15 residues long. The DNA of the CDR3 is TGTGCCAGTAGTATAGAAGGAGGGGAAGGCTATGGCTACACCTTC. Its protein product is CASSIEGGEGYGYTF.

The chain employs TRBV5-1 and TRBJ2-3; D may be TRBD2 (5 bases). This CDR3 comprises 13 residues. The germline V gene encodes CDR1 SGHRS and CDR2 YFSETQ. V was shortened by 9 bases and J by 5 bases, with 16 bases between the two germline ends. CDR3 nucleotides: TGCGCCACCCGGGTAGAGGGCTTAGATACGCAGTATTTT. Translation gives CATRVEGLDTQYF.

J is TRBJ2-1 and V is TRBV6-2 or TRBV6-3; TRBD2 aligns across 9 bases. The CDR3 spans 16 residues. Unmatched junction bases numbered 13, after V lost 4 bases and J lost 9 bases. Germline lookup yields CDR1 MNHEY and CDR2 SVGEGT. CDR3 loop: CASSSGGGRAKGEQFF. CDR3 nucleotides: TGTGCCAGCAGTTCGGGGGGCGGGAGGGCCAAAGGTGAGCAGTTCTTC.

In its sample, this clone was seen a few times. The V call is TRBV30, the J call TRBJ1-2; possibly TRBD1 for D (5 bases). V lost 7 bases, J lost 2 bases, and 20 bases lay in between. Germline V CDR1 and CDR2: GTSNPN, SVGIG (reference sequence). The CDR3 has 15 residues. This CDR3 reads CAFAGPPLRNYGYTF. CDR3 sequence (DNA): TGTGCCTTCGCAGGGCCACCCTTGAGAAACTATGGCTACACCTTC.

CDR3 coding DNA: TGTGCCAGCAGCTTGGTTACAGGGGGCGCTTCACCCCTCCACTTT. Its protein product is CASSLVTGGASPLHF. This chain connects TRBV5-6 to TRBJ1-6, with 9 bases fitting TRBD1. Per the germline V gene, CDR1 is SGHDT and CDR2 is YYEEEE. After removal of 0 bases from V and 9 bases from J, the junction contained 4 bases not matched to a gene. The CDR3 contains 15 residues.

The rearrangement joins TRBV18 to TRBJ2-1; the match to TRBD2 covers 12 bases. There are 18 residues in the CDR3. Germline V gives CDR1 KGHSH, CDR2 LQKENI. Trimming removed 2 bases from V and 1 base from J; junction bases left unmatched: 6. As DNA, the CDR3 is TGTGCCAGCTCACCATTCGCTAGCGGGGGGGGATCCTACAATGAGCAGTTCTTC. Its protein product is CASSPFASGGGSYNEQFF.

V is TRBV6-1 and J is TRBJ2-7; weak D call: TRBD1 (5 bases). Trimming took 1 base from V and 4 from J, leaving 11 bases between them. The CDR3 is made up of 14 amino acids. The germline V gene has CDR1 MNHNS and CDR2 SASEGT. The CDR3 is CASSEVWGLYEQYF. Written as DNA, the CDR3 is TGTGCCAGCAGTGAAGTTTGGGGCTTGTACGAGCAGTACTTC.

CDR3 protein: CASSQSSYNSPLHF. The CDR3 bases are TGTGCCAGCAGCCAGAGCAGTTATAATTCACCCCTCCACTTT. V gene TRBV6-6 combines with J gene TRBJ1-6, with unresolved D. The V end lost 6 bases, the J end lost 4 bases, and 10 bases lay between the germline ends. The CDR3 spans 14 residues. CDR1 and CDR2 from the germline V gene are MNHNY and SVGAGI (reference sequence).

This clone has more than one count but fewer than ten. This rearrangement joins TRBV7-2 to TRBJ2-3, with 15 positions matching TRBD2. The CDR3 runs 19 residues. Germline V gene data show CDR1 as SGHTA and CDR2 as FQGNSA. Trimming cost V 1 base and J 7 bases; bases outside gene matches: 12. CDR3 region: CASSLDGGTSGRIRNTQYF. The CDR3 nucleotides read TGTGCCAGCAGCTTAGATGGTGGGACTAGCGGGAGGATAAGAAATACGCAGTATTTT. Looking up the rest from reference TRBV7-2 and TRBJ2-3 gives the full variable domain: GAGVSQSPSNKVTEKGKDVELRCDPISGHTALYWYRQSLGQGLEFLIYFQGNSAPDKSGLPSDRFSAERTGGSVSTLTIQRTQQEDSAVYLCASSLDGGTSGRIRNTQYFGPGTRLTVL.

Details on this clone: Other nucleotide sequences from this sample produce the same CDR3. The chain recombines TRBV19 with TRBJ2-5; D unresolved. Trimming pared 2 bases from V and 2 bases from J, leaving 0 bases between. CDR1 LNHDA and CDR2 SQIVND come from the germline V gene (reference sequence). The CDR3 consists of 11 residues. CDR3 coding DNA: TGTGCCAGTAGTATACAAGAGACCCAGTACTTC. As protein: CASSIQETQYF.

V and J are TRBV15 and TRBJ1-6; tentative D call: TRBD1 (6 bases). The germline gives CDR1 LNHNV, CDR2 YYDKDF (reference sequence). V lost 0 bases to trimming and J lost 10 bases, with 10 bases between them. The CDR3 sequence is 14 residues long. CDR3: CATSREYGTSPLHF. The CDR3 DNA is TGTGCCACCAGCAGAGAGTACGGGACATCACCCCTCCACTTT.

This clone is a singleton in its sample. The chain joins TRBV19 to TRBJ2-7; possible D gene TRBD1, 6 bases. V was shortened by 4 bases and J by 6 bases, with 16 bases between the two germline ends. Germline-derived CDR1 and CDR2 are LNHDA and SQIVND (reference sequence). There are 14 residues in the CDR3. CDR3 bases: TGTGCCAGTAGTACCAACAGGGCAACGGGCGAGCAGTACTTC. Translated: CASSTNRATGEQYF.

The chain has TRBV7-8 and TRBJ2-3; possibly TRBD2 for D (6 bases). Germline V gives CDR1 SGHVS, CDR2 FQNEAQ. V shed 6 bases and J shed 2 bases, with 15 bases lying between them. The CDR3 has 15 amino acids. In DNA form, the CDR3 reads TGTGCCAGCAGGGAGGGACTTTTTAACACAGATACGCAGTATTTT. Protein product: CASREGLFNTDTQYF. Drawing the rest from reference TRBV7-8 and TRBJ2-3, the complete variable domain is GAGVSQSPRYKVAKRGQDVALRCDPISGHVSLFWYQQALGQGPEFLTYFQNEAQLDKSGLPSDRFFAERPEGSVSTLKIQRTQQEDSAVYLCASREGLFNTDTQYFGPGTRLTVL.

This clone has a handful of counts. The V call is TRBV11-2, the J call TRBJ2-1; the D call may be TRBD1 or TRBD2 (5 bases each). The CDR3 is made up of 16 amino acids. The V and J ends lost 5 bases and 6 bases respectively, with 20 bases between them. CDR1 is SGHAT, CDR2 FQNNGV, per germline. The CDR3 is CASSLTTGLRTNEQFF. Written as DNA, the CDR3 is TGTGCCAGCAGCCTGACTACAGGTTTACGAACCAATGAGCAGTTCTTC.

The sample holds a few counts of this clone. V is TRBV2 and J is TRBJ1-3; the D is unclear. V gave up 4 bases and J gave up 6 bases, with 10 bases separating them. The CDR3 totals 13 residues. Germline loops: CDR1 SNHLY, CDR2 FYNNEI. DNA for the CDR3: TGTGCCAGCAGTGGAAGGGCCTCAAACACCATATATTTT. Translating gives CASSGRASNTIYF.

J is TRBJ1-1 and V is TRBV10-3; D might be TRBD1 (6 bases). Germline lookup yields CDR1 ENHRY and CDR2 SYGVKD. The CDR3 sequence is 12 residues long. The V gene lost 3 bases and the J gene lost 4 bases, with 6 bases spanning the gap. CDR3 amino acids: CAISDRGTEAFF. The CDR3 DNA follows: TGTGCCATCAGTGACAGGGGCACTGAAGCTTTCTTT.

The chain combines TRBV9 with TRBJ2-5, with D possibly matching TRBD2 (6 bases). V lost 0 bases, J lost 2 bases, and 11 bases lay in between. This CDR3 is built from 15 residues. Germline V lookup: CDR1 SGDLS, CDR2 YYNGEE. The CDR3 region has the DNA TGTGCCAGCAGCGTAGTCGGGACTGCACAAGAGACCCAGTACTTC. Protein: CASSVVGTAQETQYF.

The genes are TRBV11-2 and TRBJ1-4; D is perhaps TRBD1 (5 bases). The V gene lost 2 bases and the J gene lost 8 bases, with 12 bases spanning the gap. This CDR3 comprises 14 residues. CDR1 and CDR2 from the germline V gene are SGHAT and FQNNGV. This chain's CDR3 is CASSLSRVDEKLFF. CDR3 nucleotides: TGTGCCAGCAGCTTAAGCAGGGTAGACGAAAAACTGTTTTTT. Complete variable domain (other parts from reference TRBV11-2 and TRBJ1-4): EAGVAQSPRYKIIEKRQSVAFWCNPISGHATLYWYQQILGQGPKLLIQFQNNGVVDDSQLPKDRFSAERLKGVDSTLKIQPAKLEDSAVYLCASSLSRVDEKLFFGSGTQLSVL.